One and the same sample provided the 28 T cell receptor beta chains below, sequenced in a study of radiotherapy plus CTLA-4 blockade in lung cancer. Generated by immunoSEQ multiplex PCR, the TCRdb table keeps only in-frame clones and is missing some. This sample has roughly 42,000 clones, with roughly 59% found just once. Sequencing used peripheral blood, obtained from a patient treated with radiotherapy plus ipilimumab. All receptors derive from a human donor with non-small cell lung cancer who had a partial response to radiotherapy plus ipilimumab.

This clone was detected a few times. This rearrangement joins TRBV7-2 to TRBJ2-2, with D unclear. Trimming shortened V by 5 bases and J by 4 bases, and 17 bases separated the two germline ends. The CDR3 covers 16 residues. Per the germline V gene, CDR1 is SGHTA and CDR2 is FQGNSA. CDR3 DNA: TGTGCCAGCAGCCGTTTGGCAACCACCAGCACCGGGGAGCTGTTTTTT. The encoded protein is CASSRLATTSTGELFF.

This clone was seen only a few times. The V gene is TRBV30, the J gene TRBJ1-1, with unresolved D. The V and J ends lost 2 bases and 3 bases respectively, with 7 bases between them. This CDR3 has 12 residues. Germline V CDR1 and CDR2: GTSNPN, SVGIG (reference sequence). The CDR3 region has the DNA TGTGCCTGGAGTCTCGGGGACACTGAAGCTTTCTTT. Translation: CAWSLGDTEAFF.

This clone was seen only once. The V gene is TRBV6-1, the J gene TRBJ2-7, with TRBD2 matching 8 bases. CDR3 size: 15 residues. The germline gives CDR1 MNHNS, CDR2 SASEGT. V was clipped by 6 bases and J by 5 bases; unmatched bases: 12. For the CDR3, the DNA is TGTGCCAGCAGGGGGGACTTAGCGGGATCCCACGAGCAGTACTTC. Translating gives CASRGDLAGSHEQYF.

CDR3 residues: CASSLEGAPTSSYNSPLHF. In DNA, the CDR3 is TGTGCCAGCAGCTTAGAGGGGGCGCCGACCTCCTCCTATAATTCACCCCTCCACTTT. The V gene is TRBV7-2, the J gene TRBJ1-6, with TRBD1 matching 7 bases. The CDR3 runs to 19 residues. Trimming took 1 base from V and 0 from J; bases not matched to a gene: 9. CDR1 and CDR2 from the germline V gene are SGHTA and FQGNSA.

This clone was seen a single time. The V call is TRBV20-1, the J call TRBJ2-7, with a weak D call TRBD1 (5 bases). In germline, CDR1 is DFQATT, CDR2 SNEGSKA (reference sequence). The germline V and J ends were trimmed by 6 bases and 7 bases, with 13 bases remaining between them. This CDR3 has 11 residues. CDR3 coding DNA: TGCAGTGCCCAGCCCCAGGGAGAGCAGTACTTC. It encodes CSAQPQGEQYF.

This clone was seen only a few times. The chain combines TRBV5-4 with TRBJ2-5; 11 positions match TRBD2. Germline loops: CDR1 SGHNT, CDR2 YYREEE (reference sequence). After removal of 0 bases from V and 4 bases from J, the junction contained 5 bases not matched to a gene. This CDR3 has 16 residues. The CDR3 spells CASSLGLAGKSETQYF. The CDR3 DNA reads as TGTGCCAGCAGCTTGGGACTAGCGGGAAAGTCAGAGACCCAGTACTTC.

This sequence joins TRBV6-5 and TRBJ1-2, with unresolved D. Per the germline V gene, CDR1 is MNHEY and CDR2 is SVGAGI. The CDR3 runs 13 residues. V lost 9 bases, J lost 2 bases, and 13 bases lay in between. The CDR3 DNA sequence: TGTGCCAGTGGAAGAGCGCCGAACTATGGCTACACCTTC. This encodes CASGRAPNYGYTF.

J is TRBJ1-2 and V is TRBV30, with TRBD1 matching over 7 bases. V dropped 2 bases and J dropped 4; count of bases not matched to a gene: 1. From germline, CDR1 is GTSNPN and CDR2 SVGIG (reference sequence). The CDR3 spans 12 residues. The CDR3 sequence: CAWSRDSYGYTF. The CDR3 coding sequence is TGTGCCTGGAGTCGGGACAGCTATGGCTACACCTTC.

This chain links TRBV27 with TRBJ1-1; tentative D call: TRBD1 (5 bases). In germline, CDR1 is MNHEY, CDR2 SMNVEV (reference sequence). This CDR3 is built from 11 residues. Trimming pared 6 bases from V and 8 bases from J, leaving 10 bases between. The CDR3 DNA sequence: TGTGCCAGCAGAGGAGGGGCCGAAGCTTTCTTT. Translating gives CASRGGAEAFF.

By frequency in the sample, this clone is large (0.1 to 1%). The gene calls are TRBV27 and TRBJ2-2; 11 bases are shared with TRBD2. CDR1 and CDR2 from the germline V gene are MNHEY and SMNVEV (reference sequence). Germline trimming cut 5 bases from V and 5 bases from J; bases unmatched to any gene: 7. The CDR3 has 16 amino acids. In DNA form, the CDR3 reads TGTGCCAGCAGTCCGGGACTAGCGGATGCTACCGGGGAGCTGTTTTTT. Protein product: CASSPGLADATGELFF.

The V gene is TRBV30, the J gene TRBJ1-1; 8 bases align to TRBD1. Germline trimming cut 4 bases from V and 2 bases from J; bases unmatched to any gene: 6. Germline CDR1 is GTSNPN and CDR2 is SVGIG (reference sequence). This CDR3 comprises 14 residues. The CDR3 nucleotides are TGTGCCTGGAAGACAGGGGCCGCTAACACTGAAGCTTTCTTT. As protein: CAWKTGAANTEAFF.

Regarding this clone: At one of its ends the junction is not consistent with the germline gene, which may arise from a read error. This chain links TRBV6-1 with TRBJ2-5; 9 bases are shared with TRBD2. Germline-derived CDR1 and CDR2 are MNHNS and SASEGT. This CDR3 spans 16 amino acids. CDR3 in DNA: TGTGCCAGCAGCGAAGACGGCGGGAGGGCCGGGGAGACCCAGTACTTC. Its protein product is CASSEDGGRAGETQYF.

This chain joins TRBV7-9 and TRBJ2-3, with 7 bases lining up with TRBD1. V shed 5 bases, J shed 8 bases, and the junction held 13 bases outside the gene matches. This CDR3 spans 15 amino acids. The germline gives CDR1 SEHNR, CDR2 FQNEAQ (reference sequence). For the CDR3, the DNA is TGTGCCAGCAGCCCCCCCCCGAGAACAGGGGTTACGCAGTATTTT. Protein: CASSPPPRTGVTQYF.

V and J are TRBV4-3 and TRBJ2-3; TRBD1 matches 7 bases. CDR1 is LGHNA and CDR2 is YSLEER in the germline V gene. CDR3 size: 15 residues. The trim removed 3 bases at V and 4 bases at J, leaving 7 bases unmatched. In DNA, the CDR3 is TGCGCCAGCAGCCAGGATACAGGGGTAGCAGATACGCAGTATTTT. Its protein product is CASSQDTGVADTQYF.

The V call is TRBV18, the J call TRBJ2-5; a possible D gene is TRBD2 (5 bases). The tail of the sequence fits TRBJ2-7 better, so the J call may be wrong. This CDR3 has 13 amino acids. Germline V gives CDR1 KGHSH, CDR2 LQKENI. The CDR3 DNA sequence: TGTGCCAGCTCACCGGCACGGGACTACGAGCAGTACTTC. Protein: CASSPARDYEQYF.

The chain carries TRBV7-2 and TRBJ1-2, with D hard to call. The germline V gene encodes CDR1 SGHTA and CDR2 FQGNSA. The CDR3 totals 13 residues. V was cut by 1 base and J by 5 bases, with 8 bases left in between. Here the CDR3 DNA reads TGTGCCAGCAGCTTAGACAGAGAATATGGCTACACCTTC. It yields the protein CASSLDREYGYTF.

Only a few counts were recorded for this clone. The chain links TRBV29-1 to TRBJ1-1; 8 positions agree with TRBD1. Per germline, CDR1 SQVTM and CDR2 ANQGSEA. V trimming: 3 bases; J trimming: 7 bases; junction bases outside the gene matches: 13. The CDR3 extends over 15 amino acids. CDR3 protein: CSVDGVRGRPREAFF. The CDR3 DNA sequence: TGCAGCGTTGATGGGGTCAGGGGGCGCCCACGTGAAGCTTTCTTT.

The V gene is TRBV6-4, the J gene TRBJ2-1, with D maybe TRBD2 (5 bases). V was clipped by 3 bases and J by 1 base, with 13 bases between them. CDR1 is MRHNA and CDR2 is SNTAGT in the germline V gene. This CDR3 has 16 residues. CDR3 nucleotide sequence: TGTGCCAGCAGTGAGTACGGCTCGGGGTCCTACAATGAGCAGTTCTTC. Its translation: CASSEYGSGSYNEQFF.

This clone was seen a handful of times. The gene calls are TRBV7-2 and TRBJ2-2; 9 bases align to TRBD1. The J segment lost 6 bases and the V segment lost 1 base, leaving 3 bases of the junction unmatched. Germline CDR1 reads SGHTA; CDR2 reads FQGNSA. The CDR3 contains 15 residues. The CDR3 is CASSLGTGVPGELFF. The CDR3 DNA follows: TGTGCCAGCAGCTTAGGGACAGGGGTCCCCGGGGAGCTGTTTTTT.

This clone was detected once. The rearrangement uses TRBV5-1 and TRBJ2-3; D may be TRBD2 (6 bases). CDR1 SGHRS and CDR2 YFSETQ come from the germline V gene. This CDR3 region has 17 residues. With 0 bases removed from V and 4 bases from J, the gap between germline ends came to 18 bases. The DNA of the CDR3 is TGCGCCAGCAGCTTGGGCCTGGGGGGTCTGGTTGCAGATACGCAGTATTTT. Translating gives CASSLGLGGLVADTQYF.

J is TRBJ2-3 and V is TRBV6-5, with unresolved D. Trimming took 5 bases from V and 5 from J, leaving 5 bases between them. Germline CDR1 reads MNHEY; CDR2 reads SVGAGI. This CDR3 spans 11 amino acids. Here the CDR3 DNA reads TGTGCCAGCAGTCCCTTAGATACGCAGTATTTT. The encoded protein is CASSPLDTQYF.

This clone was seen more than once but under ten times. The chain joins TRBV5-1 to TRBJ2-3; D may be TRBD2 (6 bases). V gave up 1 base and J gave up 0 bases, with 9 bases separating them. The germline CDR1 and CDR2 sequences are SGHRS and YFSETQ. CDR3 length: 15 residues. As DNA, the CDR3 is TGCGCCAGCAGCTTGACTAGCCCTAGCACAGATACGCAGTATTTT. As protein: CASSLTSPSTDTQYF.

This sequence joins TRBV7-2 and TRBJ2-4, with TRBD2 matching 7 bases. The CDR3 runs to 15 residues. V was pared by 1 base and J by 4 bases, with 4 bases of the junction left unmatched. The germline gives CDR1 SGHTA, CDR2 FQGNSA. CDR3 coding DNA: TGTGCCAGCAGCTTAGGGGGGGGAGGGAAAAACATTCAGTACTTC. Translation gives CASSLGGGGKNIQYF. Variable domain in full (rest from reference TRBV7-2 and TRBJ2-4): GAGVSQSPSNKVTEKGKDVELRCDPISGHTALYWYRQSLGQGLEFLIYFQGNSAPDKSGLPSDRFSAERTGGSVSTLTIQRTQQEDSAVYLCASSLGGGGKNIQYFGAGTRLSVL.

This chain links TRBV19 with TRBJ2-6; D gene ambiguous. Trimming removed 1 base at V and 0 bases at J, with 7 bases between. The CDR3 spans 16 residues. Germline CDR1 reads LNHDA; CDR2 reads SQIVND (reference sequence). CDR3 coding DNA: TGTGCCAGTAGTATAGGAAGGAGCTCTGGGGCCAACGTCCTGACTTTC. This encodes CASSIGRSSGANVLTF.

The CDR3 loop reads CASSPTTGLAGEDEQYF. The CDR3 DNA is TGTGCCAGCAGCCCGACCACGGGACTAGCGGGGGAGGACGAGCAGTACTTC. The rearrangement joins TRBV7-9 to TRBJ2-7; 14 nucleotides align to TRBD2. V shed 5 bases and J 5 bases; nucleotides not matched to a gene: 11. The germline CDR1 and CDR2 sequences are SEHNR and FQNEAQ (reference sequence). This CDR3 is built from 17 residues.

This chain uses TRBV4-3 with TRBJ2-7; a possible D gene is TRBD2 (5 bases). The V end was cut by 0 bases, the J end by 3 bases, with 12 bases between. The CDR3 spans 15 residues. Germline-derived CDR1 and CDR2 are LGHNA and YSLEER. This CDR3 reads CASSQDREGIYEQYF. CDR3 DNA: TGCGCCAGCAGCCAAGATCGGGAAGGCATCTACGAGCAGTACTTC.

The chain joins TRBV28 to TRBJ1-2, with D perhaps matching TRBD1 (5 bases). V was pared by 7 bases and J by 4 bases, with 13 bases between. CDR3 length equals 13 residues. The germline V gene encodes CDR1 MDHEN and CDR2 SYDVKM. The CDR3 region is CASMPGRGYGYTF. In DNA, the CDR3 is TGTGCCAGCATGCCAGGGCGCGGCTATGGCTACACCTTC.

The gene calls are TRBV20-1 and TRBJ1-1, with no clear D. V lost 3 bases and J lost 1, with 3 bases in between. There are 11 residues in the CDR3. Germline V gene sequence: CDR1 DFQATT, CDR2 SNEGSKA (reference sequence). CDR3 region: CSASRNTEAFF. The CDR3 DNA sequence: TGCAGTGCTAGTAGGAACACTGAAGCTTTCTTT.